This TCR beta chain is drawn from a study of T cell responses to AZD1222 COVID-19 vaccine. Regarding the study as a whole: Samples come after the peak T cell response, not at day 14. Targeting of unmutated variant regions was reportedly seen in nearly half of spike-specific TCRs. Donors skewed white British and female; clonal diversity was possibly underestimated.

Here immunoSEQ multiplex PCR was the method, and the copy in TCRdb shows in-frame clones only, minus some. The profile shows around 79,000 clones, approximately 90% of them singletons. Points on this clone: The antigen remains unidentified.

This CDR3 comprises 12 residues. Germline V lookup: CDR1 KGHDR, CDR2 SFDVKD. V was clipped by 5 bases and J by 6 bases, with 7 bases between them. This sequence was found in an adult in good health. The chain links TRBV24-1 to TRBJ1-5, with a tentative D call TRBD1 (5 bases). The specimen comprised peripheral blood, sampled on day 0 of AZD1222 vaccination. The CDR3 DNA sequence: TGTGCCACCAGTGGAGGGGTTCAGCCCCAGCATTTT. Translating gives CATSGGVQPQHF.